This T cell receptor (beta chain) appears in the sequencing data of a study of blood T cell repertoires in COVID-19. This CDR3 is 17 amino acids long. Germline V CDR1 and CDR2: SGHTA, FQGNSA. The J segment lost 6 bases and the V segment lost 3 bases, leaving 11 bases of the junction unmatched. Source study methods: Estimates of nucleated cell counts were drawn from the amplification of reference gene primers. Method: immunoSEQ multiplex PCR; TCRdb's copy keeps in-frame clones and lacks some. That table supplies the V and J calls and clone size; D and trimming were determined from the DNA. The data show around 50,000 clones, around 89% seen once.

What was sequenced was peripheral blood. The chain combines TRBV7-2 with TRBJ1-6, with 7 bases aligning to TRBD1. The receptor was isolated from a middle-aged man with active COVID-19. CDR3 DNA sequence: TGTGCCAGCAGCTTCTCAACAGGGGTACGGAGTAATTCACCCCTCCACTTT. Translation: CASSFSTGVRSNSPLHF.